This T cell receptor beta chain was found in a study of T cells after yellow fever vaccination. Study results and caveats: Most primary-vaccination clones recurred post-booster (around 95% CD4, about 90% CD8).

MiXCR was run by TCRdb on the 5' RACE reads, yielding one entry per CDR3 protein. This repertoire shows around 590,000 distinct CDR3 sequences, around an eighth found once; its top ten account for about 15%. With regard to this clonotype: Antigen specificity is unknown.

Germline-derived CDR1 and CDR2 are SGHTA and FQGNSA. The CDR3 runs 13 residues. The V gene lost 0 bases and the J gene lost 7 bases, with 7 bases spanning the gap. The rearrangement uses TRBV7-2 and TRBJ1-5; D remains ambiguous. Sequences were derived from PBMCs, sampled on the day of the yellow fever booster vaccination. This sequence originates from a young man who received the YFV17D yellow fever vaccine. The CDR3 is CASSLALAQPQHF. The CDR3 DNA reads TGTGCCAGCAGCTTAGCGCTAGCCCAGCCCCAGCATTTT.